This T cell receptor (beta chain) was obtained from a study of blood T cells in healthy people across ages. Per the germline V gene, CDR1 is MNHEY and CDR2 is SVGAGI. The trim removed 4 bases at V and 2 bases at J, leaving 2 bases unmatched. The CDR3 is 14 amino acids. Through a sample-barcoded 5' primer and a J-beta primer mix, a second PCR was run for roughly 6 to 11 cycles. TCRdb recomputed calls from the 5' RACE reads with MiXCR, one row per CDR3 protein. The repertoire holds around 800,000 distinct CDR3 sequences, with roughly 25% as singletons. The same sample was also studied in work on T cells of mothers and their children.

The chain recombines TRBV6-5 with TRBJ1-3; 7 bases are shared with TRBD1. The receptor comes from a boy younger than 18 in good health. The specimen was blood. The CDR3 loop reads CASSFTGAGNTIYF. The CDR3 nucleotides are TGTGCCAGCAGTTTCACAGGGGCTGGAAACACCATATATTTT.